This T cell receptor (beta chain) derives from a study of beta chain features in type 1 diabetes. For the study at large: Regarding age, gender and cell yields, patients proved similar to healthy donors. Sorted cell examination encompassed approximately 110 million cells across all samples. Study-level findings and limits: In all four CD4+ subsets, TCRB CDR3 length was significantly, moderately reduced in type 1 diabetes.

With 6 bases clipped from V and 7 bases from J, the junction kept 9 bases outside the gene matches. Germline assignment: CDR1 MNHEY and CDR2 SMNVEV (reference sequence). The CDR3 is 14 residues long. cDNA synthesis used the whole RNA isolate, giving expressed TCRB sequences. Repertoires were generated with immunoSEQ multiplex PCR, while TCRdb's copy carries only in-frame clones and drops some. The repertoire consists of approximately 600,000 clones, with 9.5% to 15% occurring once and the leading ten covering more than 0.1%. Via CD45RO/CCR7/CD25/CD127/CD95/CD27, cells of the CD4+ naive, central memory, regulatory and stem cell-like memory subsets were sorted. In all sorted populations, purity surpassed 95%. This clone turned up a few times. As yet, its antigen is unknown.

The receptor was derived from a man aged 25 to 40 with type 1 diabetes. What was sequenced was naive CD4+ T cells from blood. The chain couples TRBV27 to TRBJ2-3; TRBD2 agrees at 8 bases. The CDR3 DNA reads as TGTGCCAGCAGCAGAGCGGGGGCCGTACATACGCAGTATTTT. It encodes CASSRAGAVHTQYF.